Presented here are 24 T cell receptor beta chains from one specimen sequenced in a study of T cells after yellow fever vaccination. TCRdb processed the 5' RACE reads anew with MiXCR; each CDR3 protein has one entry. The table records about 340,000 distinct CDR3 sequences, approximately 3.9% of them present only once. The sample here was PBMCs, taken 5 days after the yellow fever booster vaccination. The source is a man younger than 35 who received the YFV17D yellow fever vaccine.

Many counts were recorded for this clonotype. This chain joins TRBV6-2 or TRBV6-3 and TRBJ1-5; D remains unclear. CDR3 length equals 15 residues. The germline V gene has CDR1 MNHEY and CDR2 SVGEGT. Trimming took off 2 bases at V and 2 bases at J, with 10 bases between the two ends. The CDR3 region has the DNA TGTGCCAGCAGTTACCGGCCAAGGGGCAATCAGCCCCAGCATTTT. It translates to CASSYRPRGNQPQHF.

The chain links TRBV11-2 to TRBJ2-1; D is unclear. Trimming stripped 2 bases from V and 9 bases from J, with 5 bases between. CDR3 length equals 11 residues. Germline-derived CDR1 and CDR2 are SGHAT and FQNNGV. The CDR3 protein is CASSLITEQFF. Written as DNA, the CDR3 is TGTGCCAGCAGCTTAATAACTGAGCAGTTCTTC.

The rearrangement joins TRBV4-3 to TRBJ2-2, with D unclear. CDR1 and CDR2 from the germline V gene are LGHNA and YSLEER. V was cut by 0 bases and J by 2 bases, with 13 bases left in between. The CDR3 contains 17 residues. CDR3 amino acids: CASSQDLGIPNTGELFF. The DNA of the CDR3 is TGCGCCAGCAGCCAAGATCTAGGAATACCCAACACCGGGGAGCTGTTTTTT.

The J gene is TRBJ2-7, the V gene TRBV6-2 or TRBV6-3; TRBD1 aligns across 9 bases. The trim removed 6 bases at V and 3 bases at J, leaving 12 bases unmatched. Germline assignment: CDR1 MNHEY and CDR2 SVGEGT. CDR3 length: 16 residues. The CDR3 here is CASRDSGTGTFYEQYF. In DNA, the CDR3 is TGTGCCAGCAGGGATTCCGGGACAGGGACATTCTACGAGCAGTACTTC.

This clonotype was counted a few times. The J gene is TRBJ1-5, the V gene TRBV9; a possible D gene is TRBD1 (5 bases). V lost 3 bases and J lost 2, with 12 bases in between. This CDR3 comprises 15 residues. Per germline, CDR1 SGDLS and CDR2 YYNGEE. The CDR3 DNA follows: TGTGCCAGCAGCGCTACAGCGGGGGGCAATCAGCCCCAGCATTTT. As protein: CASSATAGGNQPQHF.

This clonotype was detected ten times or more. This chain uses TRBV6-2 or TRBV6-3 with TRBJ2-1, with TRBD2 matching 8 bases. Germline assignment: CDR1 MNHEY and CDR2 SVGEGT. The CDR3 spans 14 residues. V lost 2 bases, J lost 9 bases, and 6 bases stayed unmatched. The CDR3, as DNA: TGTGCCAGCAGTTACATCGGACTAGCTGGTGAGCAGTTCTTC. Its protein product is CASSYIGLAGEQFF.

The V and J genes are TRBV6-2 or TRBV6-3 and TRBJ1-6; 7 bases are a match to TRBD1. Germline V gene lookup returns CDR1 MNHEY and CDR2 SVGEGT. This CDR3 region has 15 residues. V gave up 6 bases and J gave up 4 bases; unmatched junction bases: 6. CDR3 in amino acids: CASRHPGQYNSPLHF. The CDR3 nucleotides are TGTGCCAGCAGACACCCGGGACAGTATAATTCACCCCTCCACTTT.

The chain combines TRBV19 with TRBJ1-2; 10 bases agree with TRBD1. The trim removed 3 bases at V and 8 bases at J, leaving 18 bases unmatched. Germline V gene sequence: CDR1 LNHDA, CDR2 SQIVND (reference sequence). The length of the CDR3 is 18 residues. As DNA, the CDR3 is TGTGCCAGTAGTATTTTGGATTTTGAGCGGACAGGGGGGATCGGCTACACCTTC. Its translation is CASSILDFERTGGIGYTF.

This clonotype occurred a few times. This chain links TRBV5-5 with TRBJ1-5; 10 positions agree with TRBD1. The junction had 11 bases not matched to a gene; V was cut back by 1 base and J by 4 bases. Germline-derived CDR1 and CDR2 are SGHKS and YYEKEE (reference sequence). CDR3 size: 18 residues. CDR3 in amino acids: CASSLRGTGVSPNQPQHF. The CDR3 DNA is TGTGCCAGCAGCTTGCGCGGGACAGGGGTTAGTCCTAATCAGCCCCAGCATTTT. Combining the CDR3 with reference TRBV5-5 and TRBJ1-5 gives the whole variable domain DAGVTQSPTHLIKTRGQQVTLRCSPISGHKSVSWYQQVLGQGPQFIFQYYEKEERGRGNFPDRFSARQFPNYSSELNVNALLLGDSALYLCASSLRGTGVSPNQPQHFGDGTRLSIL.

This clonotype was picked up many times. The genes are TRBV6-5 and TRBJ1-1; no firm D call. The CDR3 runs 13 residues. Germline V gene lookup returns CDR1 MNHEY and CDR2 SVGAGI. V lost 6 bases and J 1 base, leaving 9 bases between the germline ends. CDR3 protein: CASRQGWNTEAFF. The DNA of the CDR3 is TGTGCCAGCAGACAAGGGTGGAACACTGAAGCTTTCTTT.

The table lists this clonotype with many counts. The chain carries TRBV11-2 and TRBJ2-2; TRBD1 is a possible D gene (6 bases). CDR3 length: 15 residues. V was trimmed by 3 bases and J by 9 bases, leaving 17 bases between them. Per the germline V gene, CDR1 is SGHAT and CDR2 is FQNNGV. CDR3 DNA sequence: TGTGCCAGCAGCTTCCAGACGTCAGGGACACGGGAGCTGTTTTTT. Its translation is CASSFQTSGTRELFF.

This clonotype came up a few times. The chain is built from TRBV7-2 and TRBJ1-2, with D possibly being TRBD1 (6 bases). The CDR3 has 11 amino acids. Trimming stripped 4 bases from V and 10 bases from J, with 10 bases between. The germline gives CDR1 SGHTA, CDR2 FQGNSA. Written as DNA, the CDR3 is TGTGCCAGCAGCTCTACAGGGATCTACACCTTC. Residues: CASSSTGIYTF. The variable domain in full, completed from reference TRBV7-2 and TRBJ1-2, reads GAGVSQSPSNKVTEKGKDVELRCDPISGHTALYWYRQSLGQGLEFLIYFQGNSAPDKSGLPSDRFSAERTGGSVSTLTIQRTQQEDSAVYLCASSSTGIYTFGSGTRLTVV.

In this sample, this clonotype turned up many times. This chain connects TRBV4-2 to TRBJ2-1; D unresolved. This CDR3 region has 13 residues. Germline V lookup: CDR1 LGHNA, CDR2 YNFKEQ. V was clipped by 1 base and J by 10 bases, with 11 bases between them. The CDR3: CASSQGTLGEQFF. CDR3 in DNA: TGTGCCAGCAGCCAAGGAACACTTGGAGAGCAGTTCTTC.

This clonotype was detected only a few times. This chain uses TRBV18 with TRBJ2-5, with D possibly matching TRBD2 (6 bases). V lost 4 bases and J lost 2, with 11 bases in between. CDR3 size: 14 residues. From germline, CDR1 is KGHSH and CDR2 LQKENI. DNA of the CDR3: TGTGCCAGCTCACTCCCCGGGACTCAAGAGACCCAGTACTTC. It translates to CASSLPGTQETQYF. Combining the CDR3 with reference TRBV18 and TRBJ2-5 gives the whole variable domain NAGVMQNPRHLVRRRGQEARLRCSPMKGHSHVYWYRQLPEEGLKFMVYLQKENIIDESGMPKERFSAEFPKEGPSILRIQQVVRGDSAAYFCASSLPGTQETQYFGPGTRLLVL.

This sequence joins TRBV2 and TRBJ1-2, with unresolved D. Germline CDR1 reads SNHLY; CDR2 reads FYNNEI. The CDR3 covers 11 residues. Deletions cut 2 bases from V and 7 bases from J, with 5 bases between. The CDR3 coding sequence is TGTGCCAGCAGTGAATCGGGTGGCTACACCTTC. This sequence encodes CASSESGGYTF.

Many counts were recorded for this clonotype. The genes are TRBV7-2 and TRBJ1-5, with 9 nucleotides matching TRBD1. The CDR3 runs to 14 residues. In germline, CDR1 is SGHTA, CDR2 FQGNSA. V was clipped by 5 bases and J by 6 bases; unmatched bases: 5. The CDR3 loop is CASSPDRGPQPQHF. The CDR3 coding sequence is TGTGCCAGCAGCCCGGACAGGGGTCCTCAGCCCCAGCATTTT.

This clonotype was counted between two and nine times. The chain combines TRBV13 with TRBJ2-2, with D perhaps matching TRBD2 (6 bases). Looked up from germline, CDR1 is PRHDT and CDR2 is FYEKMQ (reference sequence). Trimming took off 6 bases at V and 5 bases at J, with 13 bases between the two ends. This CDR3 region has 14 residues. CDR3 DNA: TGTGCCAGCAGATCTCCAGGGAGGACCGGGGAGCTGTTTTTT. Translated: CASRSPGRTGELFF. Full variable domain (outside the CDR3, taken from reference TRBV13 and TRBJ2-2): AAGVIQSPRHLIKEKRETATLKCYPIPRHDTVYWYQQGPGQDPQFLISFYEKMQSDKGSIPDRFSAQQFSDYHSELNMSSLELGDSALYFCASRSPGRTGELFFGEGSRLTVL.

The V call is TRBV24-1, the J call TRBJ2-6; 9 nucleotides line up with TRBD1. The germline CDR1 and CDR2 sequences are KGHDR and SFDVKD. Germline trimming cut 7 bases from V and 2 bases from J; bases unmatched to any gene: 5. CDR3 length equals 16 residues. The CDR3 coding sequence is TGTGCCACCAGCGCGACAGGGGGAACTGGGGCCAACGTCCTGACTTTC. Translating it yields CATSATGGTGANVLTF.

Many counts were recorded for this clonotype. The V call is TRBV3-1, the J call TRBJ2-6, with D hard to call. The CDR3 has 17 amino acids. Germline assignment: CDR1 LGHDT and CDR2 YNNKEL (reference sequence). The V gene lost 0 bases and the J gene lost 3 bases, with 12 bases spanning the gap. CDR3: CASSQERSGGGANVLTF. Here the CDR3 DNA reads TGTGCCAGCAGCCAAGAGAGGTCGGGTGGTGGGGCCAACGTCCTGACTTTC.

V is TRBV5-4 and J is TRBJ2-3; 11 nucleotides agree with TRBD2. The germline CDR1 and CDR2 sequences are SGHNT and YYREEE (reference sequence). With 3 bases clipped from V and 5 bases from J, the junction kept 2 bases outside the gene matches. The CDR3 is 14 residues long. The CDR3 protein is CASSSGTSGDTQYF. CDR3 sequence (DNA): TGTGCCAGCAGCTCCGGGACTAGCGGAGATACGCAGTATTTT.

This clonotype was detected many times. The chain employs TRBV20-1 and TRBJ1-1; TRBD1 is a possible D gene (6 bases). With 0 bases removed from V and 1 base from J, the gap between germline ends came to 12 bases. CDR3 length equals 15 residues. The V gene's germline CDR1 is DFQATT and CDR2 SNEGSKA (reference sequence). This CDR3 is CSARDAGAGNTEAFF. CDR3 in DNA: TGCAGTGCTAGAGATGCGGGGGCTGGGAACACTGAAGCTTTCTTT.

CDR3 nucleotide sequence: TGTGCCAGCAGTTACTGGAACACCGGGGAGCTGTTTTTT. Translating gives CASSYWNTGELFF. The chain is built from TRBV6-5 and TRBJ2-2, with D unclear. Germline CDR1 reads MNHEY; CDR2 reads SVGAGI. The CDR3 extends over 13 amino acids. With 1 base removed from V and 1 base from J, the gap between germline ends came to 1 base.

This clonotype appeared a few times. V usage is TRBV18 and J usage is TRBJ1-4; a possible D gene is TRBD1 (6 bases). Germline CDR1 and CDR2: KGHSH and LQKENI. Trimming took 6 bases from V and 13 from J, leaving 15 bases between them. CDR3 size: 12 residues. CDR3 loop: CASSQEQTGLFF. CDR3 sequence (DNA): TGTGCCAGCTCCCAGGAGCAGACAGGACTGTTTTTT.

In this sample, this clonotype turned up a few times. This is likely a read error, given that the CDR3 carries no conserved phenylalanine or tryptophan at its end. The DNA is omitted, as the CDR3 cannot be located on it reliably, and the CDR3 follows TCRdb's listing. The chain recombines TRBV20-1 with TRBJ2-7; the listed D gene, TRBD1, was not tested against the DNA. The germline V gene has CDR1 DFQATT and CDR2 SNEGSKA (reference sequence). The CDR3 has 8 residues if both end residues are counted. The CDR3 here is CSPGQGLI.